This TCR beta chain was observed in a study of identical twins. Study observations and caveats: Insertions were reduced in abundant cord blood beta clonotypes but not in memory repertoires.

The length of the CDR3 is 16 residues. CDR1 is SEHNR, CDR2 FQNEAQ, per germline (reference sequence). Trimming took 3 bases from V and 3 from J, leaving 17 bases between them. One entry per CDR3 protein, called by TCRdb with MiXCR from the 5' RACE reads. Altogether about 280,000 distinct CDR3 sequences are present, about 8.9% being singletons, with the ten largest covering more than 2%. There are many counts of this clonotype. Its antigen is still unknown. These data also featured in a second study, about yellow fever vaccine responses in identical twins.

The TCR sequence derives from a woman younger than 30 in good health. V and J are TRBV7-9 and TRBJ1-1; D might be TRBD1 (5 bases). The source material was memory (CD45RO+) T cells sorted from blood. The DNA for the CDR3 is TGTGCCAGCAGCTTGATGTGGACAACATTTGACACTGAAGCTTTCTTT. Residues: CASSLMWTTFDTEAFF.